The present TCR beta chain was sequenced within a study of molecular identifiers for immune sequencing clone quantification. Study-level findings and limits: In naive cells, under 1% of molecules belonged to clones above 20 RNA copies, against over 99% in effector cells. Spike-in Jurkat TCR RNA from a single cell reportedly registered among about a million naive cells.

Using a CD8+CD4-CCR7+CD45RA+ phenotype, naive CD8 T cells were sorted. Worth noting for this clonotype: Antigen specificity is unknown.

V was cut by 1 base and J by 6 bases, with 7 bases left in between. This CDR3 region has 13 residues. Germline-derived CDR1 and CDR2 are MGHRA and YSYEKL. With listed TCR primers and previously described methods, bulk TCR libraries were prepared. TCRdb reprocessed the PCR reads with MiXCR, giving one entry per CDR3 protein. The sample records around 320,000 distinct CDR3 sequences, about 23% being singletons. The receptor comes from a human donor in good health. Some libraries in this study had Jurkat cell RNA spiked in. This chain joins TRBV4-1 and TRBJ1-5; tentative D call: TRBD1 (6 bases). Sample: naive CD8+ T cells from blood, with Jurkat cell RNA spiked in. Subset noted: FACS-sorted CD8+CD4-CCR7+CD45RA+ naive T cells. The chain's CDR3 is CASSQVQGQPQHF. DNA for the CDR3: TGCGCCAGCAGCCAAGTACAGGGTCAGCCCCAGCATTTT.